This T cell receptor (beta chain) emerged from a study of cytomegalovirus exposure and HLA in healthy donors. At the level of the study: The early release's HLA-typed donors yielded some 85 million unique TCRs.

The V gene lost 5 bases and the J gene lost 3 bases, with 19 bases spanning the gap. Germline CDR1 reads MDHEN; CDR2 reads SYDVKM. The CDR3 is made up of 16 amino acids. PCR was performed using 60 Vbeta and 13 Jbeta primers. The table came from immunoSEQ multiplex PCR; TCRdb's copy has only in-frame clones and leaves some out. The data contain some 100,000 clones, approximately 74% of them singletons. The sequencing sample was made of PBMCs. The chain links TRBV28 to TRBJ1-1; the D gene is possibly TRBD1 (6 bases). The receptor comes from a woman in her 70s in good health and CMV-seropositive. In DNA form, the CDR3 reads TGTGCCAGCAGTCCGCCTGGGGGGGCCTTGGACACTGAAGCTTTCTTT. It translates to CASSPPGGALDTEAFF.